This TCR beta chain was recovered during a study of cytomegalovirus exposure and HLA in healthy donors. Study-wide findings and caveats: In a later analysis, specific HLA alleles were associated with 15,000 to 20,000 TCR beta sequences at a 0.05 false discovery rate.

V dropped 3 bases and J dropped 6 bases, with 12 bases sitting between them. The CDR3 is 14 amino acids. Germline CDR1 reads MGHDK; CDR2 reads SYGVNS. Researchers ran the PCR with 60 Vbeta and 13 Jbeta primers. Assay used: immunoSEQ multiplex PCR; TCRdb lists only in-frame clones, some missing. The sample has around 64,000 clones; roughly 77% are singletons. In its sample, this clone was seen once. Antigen unknown. The source of this sequence is a man aged 25 to 40 in good health and CMV-seropositive. The sequenced sample consisted of PBMCs. This chain uses TRBV25-1 with TRBJ2-1; no firm D call. The DNA for the CDR3 is TGTGCCAGCAGTGAGCGTAGCCCCGGCAATGAGCAGTTCTTC. Protein product: CASSERSPGNEQFF.